The 3 T cell receptor beta chains given below trace back to one sample, sequenced in a study of blood T cell repertoires in COVID-19. The repertoire was sequenced with immunoSEQ multiplex PCR; TCRdb's copy has only in-frame clones and lacks some. The sample has about 170,000 clones; about 80% are singletons. The sequenced sample consisted of PBMCs or T cells enriched from blood (not recorded which). Receptors originate from a woman in her seventies in a cohort exposed to, infected with or recovered from COVID-19 (not recorded which).

The chain is built from TRBV3-1 (or the pseudogene TRBV3-2) and TRBJ1-3, with 7 nucleotides matching TRBD1. Germline values: CDR1 LGHDT, CDR2 YNNKEL (reference sequence). Losses at the gene ends were 6 bases for V and 1 base for J; bases not matched to a gene: 12. The CDR3 spans 17 residues. The CDR3: CASSHRGSQGSGNTIYF. CDR3 in DNA: TGTGCCAGCAGTCACAGGGGATCGCAGGGGTCTGGAAACACCATATATTTT.

The V and J genes are TRBV15 and TRBJ2-1; D is undetermined. CDR3 length: 13 amino acids. Trimming took 0 bases from V and 8 from J, leaving 8 bases between them. Germline CDR1 LNHNV, CDR2 YYDKDF (reference sequence). CDR3 nucleotides: TGTGCCACCAGCAGAGATCACGGGTATGAGCAGTTCTTC. This gives the protein CATSRDHGYEQFF.

The chain has TRBV2 and TRBJ2-7, with 9 positions matching TRBD2. The CDR3 consists of 15 residues. CDR1 is SNHLY, CDR2 FYNNEI, per germline. J gave up 0 bases and V 7 bases, and 7 bases lay outside the gene matches. DNA of the CDR3: TGTGCCAGCATGTGGAGCGGGAGGAGCTCCTACGAGCAGTACTTC. Protein product: CASMWSGRSSYEQYF.